These 19 T cell receptor beta chains share one sample of origin, sequenced in a study of human T cells and chemical hapten exposure. Noted time point: patch test 1, 2 weeks after DPC sensitization. As for treatment: therapeutic diphenylcyclopropenone sensitization with weekly scalp DPC. TCRdb reanalysed the RACE reads using MiXCR and keeps one entry per CDR3 protein. The table has 150,000 to 200,000 distinct CDR3 sequences, 14% seen once. The sample was whole blood, taken in connection with sensitization to the hapten diphenylcyclopropenone (DPC). These TCRs come from a young woman with alopecia areata. Some clones in this sample may be carry-over from other donors' samples.

At least ten counts were recorded for this clonotype. The rearrangement uses TRBV12-3 or TRBV12-4 and TRBJ2-1, with 7 bases fitting TRBD2. J gave up 5 bases and V 7 bases, and 11 bases lay outside the gene matches. This CDR3 comprises 15 residues. In nucleotides, the CDR3 is TGTGCCAGCACCTGGTCGGGCGGGAGCCACAATGAGCAGTTCTTC. It codes for CASTWSGGSHNEQFF.

This clonotype was observed many times. This rearrangement joins TRBV6-2 or TRBV6-3 to TRBJ2-5; D possibly corresponds to TRBD2 (5 bases). CDR3 length: 12 amino acids. CDR1 is MNHEY, CDR2 SVGEGT, per germline. Trimming removed 7 bases at V and 7 bases at J, with 13 bases between. CDR3 bases: TGTGCCAGCAACTTTGAGGGCGGGACCCAGTACTTC. Translated, it gives CASNFEGGTQYF.

The chain carries TRBV28 and TRBJ1-1; no definite D call. This CDR3 region has 14 residues. CDR1 and CDR2 from the germline V gene are MDHEN and SYDVKM. The V end lost 3 bases, the J end lost 0 bases, and 8 bases lay between the germline ends. CDR3: CASSFTRMNTEAFF. In nucleotides, the CDR3 is TGTGCCAGCAGTTTTACACGCATGAACACTGAAGCTTTCTTT.

This clonotype was found a few times. The gene calls are TRBV18 and TRBJ1-6, with a possible D match to TRBD1 (6 bases). The CDR3 has 14 amino acids. CDR1 and CDR2 from the germline V gene are KGHSH and LQKENI. The V end was cut by 2 bases, the J end by 7 bases, with 9 bases between. CDR3 in amino acids: CASSPGGANSPLHF. The CDR3 nucleotides read TGTGCCAGCTCACCAGGGGGCGCGAATTCACCCCTCCACTTT.

The J gene is TRBJ2-5, the V gene TRBV28; D is tentatively TRBD1 or TRBD2 (5 bases each). V lost 2 bases and J 0 bases, leaving 13 bases between the germline ends. Germline V lookup: CDR1 MDHEN, CDR2 SYDVKM. The CDR3 runs 16 residues. DNA of the CDR3: TGTGCCAGCAGTTTAGGGGACGGCCTGTACCAAGAGACCCAGTACTTC. This encodes CASSLGDGLYQETQYF.

This clonotype was detected only a few times. The chain is built from TRBV6-2 or TRBV6-3 and TRBJ2-1; D possibly corresponds to TRBD2 (6 bases). Trimming took off 2 bases at V and 2 bases at J, with 16 bases between the two ends. This CDR3 region has 17 residues. Germline values: CDR1 MNHEY, CDR2 SVGEGT. The CDR3 DNA is TGTGCCAGCAGTTACCGTGGGACTCCGGGGCCCTACAATGAGCAGTTCTTC. Translated, it gives CASSYRGTPGPYNEQFF.

The V call is TRBV20-1, the J call TRBJ2-1; perhaps TRBD2 as D (6 bases). Between the trimmed V and J ends, which lost 5 bases and 5 bases, there was a span of 19 bases. The CDR3 is 15 amino acids. Per the germline V gene, CDR1 is DFQATT and CDR2 is SNEGSKA (reference sequence). The CDR3 is CSAPSRAGFHNEQFF. CDR3 nucleotide sequence: TGCAGTGCTCCCTCCCGGGCGGGGTTCCACAATGAGCAGTTCTTC.

The table lists this clonotype with a few counts. The chain has TRBV6-6 and TRBJ2-2; tentative D call: TRBD1 (5 bases). Germline loops: CDR1 MNHNY, CDR2 SVGAGI (reference sequence). The CDR3 has 15 amino acids. V was cut by 3 bases and J by 7 bases, with 15 bases left in between. The CDR3 sequence: CASSYSPGLGGELFF. The CDR3, as DNA: TGTGCCAGCAGTTATAGTCCAGGGCTTGGCGGGGAGCTGTTTTTT.

The genes are TRBV4-3 and TRBJ2-3; D gene uncertain. V was trimmed by 0 bases and J by 4 bases, leaving 11 bases between them. The germline V gene has CDR1 LGHNA and CDR2 YSLEER. There are 15 residues in the CDR3. The CDR3 loop reads CASSQDWRQADTQYF. CDR3 nucleotides: TGCGCCAGCAGCCAAGATTGGCGCCAGGCAGATACGCAGTATTTT.

This clonotype was counted only a few times. CDR3 sequence: CASSLLDRPHGNQPQHF. CDR3 DNA: TGCGCCAGCAGCCTTCTTGACAGGCCGCACGGCAATCAGCCCCAGCATTTT. The chain carries TRBV23-1 and TRBJ1-5, with D possibly matching TRBD1 (6 bases). TRBV23-1 carries the ORF label, with uncertain function. The length of the CDR3 is 17 residues. Trimming shortened V by 6 bases and J by 2 bases, and 20 bases separated the two germline ends.

This clonotype was counted many times. This rearrangement joins TRBV7-8 to TRBJ1-5; a weak D match, TRBD1 (6 bases). The CDR3 spans 16 residues. Germline values: CDR1 SGHVS, CDR2 FQNEAQ. V lost 2 bases to trimming and J lost 6 bases, with 17 bases between them. The CDR3 spells CASSLWAAGAGQPQHF. The CDR3 nucleotides read TGTGCCAGCAGCTTATGGGCGGCAGGGGCCGGTCAGCCCCAGCATTTT.

V gene TRBV18 combines with J gene TRBJ2-5; 7 positions match TRBD1. The germline V gene encodes CDR1 KGHSH and CDR2 LQKENI. The CDR3 length is 15 residues. Losses at the gene ends were 1 base for V and 2 bases for J; bases not matched to a gene: 4. Here the CDR3 reads CASSPRTGDQETQYF. For the CDR3, the DNA is TGTGCCAGCTCACCACGAACAGGGGATCAAGAGACCCAGTACTTC.

This clonotype has only a few counts. CDR3 sequence: CASSEWDSLSNQPQHF. The CDR3 DNA reads TGTGCCAGCAGTGAATGGGACAGCCTTAGCAATCAGCCCCAGCATTTT. The chain recombines TRBV6-1 with TRBJ1-5; the match to TRBD1 covers 7 bases. CDR1 is MNHNS and CDR2 is SASEGT in the germline V gene. Trimming at V came to 2 bases and at J to 0 bases, leaving 4 bases not matched to a gene. The CDR3 is 16 residues long.

This rearrangement joins TRBV20-1 to TRBJ1-1; D is unclear. The V gene's germline CDR1 is DFQATT and CDR2 SNEGSKA (reference sequence). This CDR3 is built from 13 residues. The ends were cut back, 3 bases at V and 1 base at J, with 9 bases in the middle. The CDR3 sequence is CSASRMGNTEAFF. CDR3 in DNA: TGCAGTGCTAGTAGGATGGGGAACACTGAAGCTTTCTTT.

The chain has TRBV6-1 and TRBJ2-5, with no clear D. CDR3 length: 15 residues. Germline values: CDR1 MNHNS, CDR2 SASEGT. Trimming shortened V by 7 bases and J by 1 base, and 16 bases separated the two germline ends. The CDR3 sequence is CASIWASSIQETQYF. CDR3 DNA: TGTGCCAGCATCTGGGCCTCTTCCATCCAAGAGACCCAGTACTTC.

This chain links TRBV12-3 or TRBV12-4 with TRBJ2-3; no reliable D call. CDR3 length: 14 amino acids. V was trimmed by 2 bases and J by 9 bases, leaving 15 bases between them. The CDR3 reads CASSLTSAARTQYF. In DNA form, the CDR3 reads TGTGCCAGCAGTTTAACCTCGGCGGCCAGGACGCAGTATTTT.

The chain uses TRBV11-1 and TRBJ2-1; 9 bases are shared with TRBD2. Germline-derived CDR1 and CDR2 are SGHAT and FQDESV (reference sequence). Unmatched junction bases numbered 10, after V lost 5 bases and J lost 5 bases. This CDR3 has 16 residues. The chain's CDR3 is CASSPDPSGAHNEQFF. The CDR3 DNA is TGTGCCAGCAGCCCCGACCCTAGCGGGGCTCACAATGAGCAGTTCTTC.

The chain employs TRBV2 and TRBJ1-3; possible D gene TRBD1, 5 bases. CDR1 and CDR2 from the germline V gene are SNHLY and FYNNEI. The CDR3 totals 13 residues. V was shortened by 8 bases and J by 0 bases, with 8 bases between the two germline ends. The CDR3 sequence: CASGAASGNTIYF. The CDR3, as DNA: TGTGCCAGCGGGGCCGCCTCTGGAAACACCATATATTTT.

Written as DNA, the CDR3 is TGTGCCAGCTCCGCAACTAGCGGGAGTATGAGGGGGCGCGAGCAGTACTTC. This gives the protein CASSATSGSMRGREQYF. The chain uses TRBV18 and TRBJ2-7; 11 bases map to TRBD2. The CDR3 extends over 17 amino acids. V lost 6 bases and J lost 6; bases outside the gene matches: 16. CDR1 and CDR2 from the germline V gene are KGHSH and LQKENI.